This entry lists 8 T cell receptor beta chains sequenced from one sample in a study of T cell responses to AZD1222 COVID-19 vaccine. Repertoires were generated with immunoSEQ multiplex PCR, while TCRdb's copy carries only in-frame clones and drops some. The data hold 130,000 or so clones, with 70% to 90% observed a single time. Here the sequenced sample was peripheral blood, taken 28 days after the second AZD1222 dose. These TCRs come from an adult who received the AZD1222 COVID-19 vaccine.

The chain has TRBV27 and TRBJ1-5, with TRBD1 matching over 7 bases. The CDR3 totals 14 residues. V lost 6 bases, J lost 5 bases, and 7 bases stayed unmatched. The germline gives CDR1 MNHEY, CDR2 SMNVEV (reference sequence). CDR3 nucleotide sequence: TGTGCCAGCAGCCAAGGACAGGCCCATCAGCCCCAGCATTTT. The encoded protein is CASSQGQAHQPQHF.

V is TRBV27 and J is TRBJ1-2; the D gene is possibly TRBD1 (6 bases). V was clipped by 2 bases and J by 4 bases, with 20 bases between them. The CDR3 is made up of 17 amino acids. Germline loops: CDR1 MNHEY, CDR2 SMNVEV (reference sequence). The CDR3, as DNA: TGTGCCAGCAGTTTAACCCGGGGGCAGGGCGAAGGCTATGGCTACACCTTC. This encodes CASSLTRGQGEGYGYTF.

In DNA form, the CDR3 reads TGTGCCACCAGCAGAGCGTTTGAGGGTCCTAATGAAAAACTGTTTTTT. Translated: CATSRAFEGPNEKLFF. The genes are TRBV15 and TRBJ1-4; D remains ambiguous. There are 16 residues in the CDR3. Germline V lookup: CDR1 LNHNV, CDR2 YYDKDF (reference sequence). V was clipped by 1 base and J by 3 bases, with 12 bases between them.

The V call is TRBV19, the J call TRBJ1-6; D is possibly TRBD1 (6 bases). The CDR3 spans 15 residues. The V gene lost 5 bases and the J gene lost 8 bases, with 16 bases spanning the gap. Germline V gene data show CDR1 as LNHDA and CDR2 as SQIVND (reference sequence). The CDR3 sequence is CASSPRTEVHSPLHF. The CDR3 DNA follows: TGTGCCAGTAGTCCGCGGACAGAAGTACATTCACCCCTCCACTTT.

The gene calls are TRBV28 and TRBJ1-1; D not resolved. The V and J ends lost 3 bases and 2 bases respectively, with 7 bases between them. Germline lookup yields CDR1 MDHEN and CDR2 SYDVKM. The CDR3 length is 13 residues. For the CDR3, the DNA is TGTGCCAGCAGTTTGGACGGAAACACTGAAGCTTTCTTT. It specifies CASSLDGNTEAFF.

The chain carries TRBV5-4 and TRBJ1-1, with D perhaps TRBD1 (6 bases). The CDR3 runs to 14 residues. With 4 bases removed from V and 3 bases from J, the gap between germline ends came to 13 bases. Germline V gene lookup returns CDR1 SGHNT and CDR2 YYREEE (reference sequence). The CDR3 sequence: CASSLQGVDTEAFF. In DNA form, the CDR3 reads TGTGCCAGCAGCCTACAGGGTGTTGACACTGAAGCTTTCTTT.

This CDR3 reads CAWSEEYEQYF. CDR3 coding DNA: TGTGCCTGGAGTGAAGAGTACGAGCAGTACTTC. The V call is TRBV30, the J call TRBJ2-7; D gene uncertain. This CDR3 spans 11 amino acids. The V gene's germline CDR1 is GTSNPN and CDR2 SVGIG (reference sequence). V was clipped by 1 base and J by 4 bases, with 5 bases between them.

A single count supports this clone. DNA for the CDR3: TGTGCCAGCAGCTTGACGGGACTAGCGGGACCCGAGCAGTTCTTC. It codes for CASSLTGLAGPEQFF. The J gene is TRBJ2-1, the V gene TRBV11-2, with 13 bases fitting TRBD2. CDR1 is SGHAT, CDR2 FQNNGV, per germline. The CDR3 runs to 15 residues. J lost 10 bases, V lost 3 bases, and 6 bases had no gene match.